Below, 28 T cell receptor beta chains from the same sample are listed, as sequenced in a study of T-cell memory formation after mild COVID-19. From the 5' RACE reads, TCRdb called clonotypes with MiXCR, one entry per CDR3 protein. This sample yields 350,000 to 450,000 distinct CDR3 sequences, of which around an eighth are seen a single time; about 20% belongs to the top ten. Specimen: PBMCs or a T cell subset sorted from them (not recorded which). The receptor source for this set is a man aged 18 to 30 who had mild COVID-19 (a few samples of this study predate the infection). Cell type and time point are not known.

The sample holds a few counts of this clonotype. The chain carries TRBV7-2 and TRBJ2-5; TRBD1 is a possible D gene (5 bases). Germline V gene lookup returns CDR1 SGHTA and CDR2 FQGNSA. This CDR3 is 14 amino acids long. Trimming pared 5 bases from V and 5 bases from J, leaving 15 bases between. The chain's CDR3 is CASSRWTAGETQYF. For the CDR3, the DNA is TGTGCCAGCAGCCGATGGACGGCAGGGGAGACCCAGTACTTC.

The chain links TRBV12-3 or TRBV12-4 to TRBJ2-2; D is unresolved. This CDR3 region has 12 residues. Trimming took 5 bases from V and 7 from J, leaving 8 bases between them. CDR3 sequence reads: CASSGLGGELFF. The CDR3 DNA reads as TGTGCCAGCAGTGGGCTGGGCGGGGAGCTGTTTTTT.

V and J are TRBV20-1 and TRBJ1-4; D not certain. This CDR3 is 12 amino acids long. The V gene lost 3 bases and the J gene lost 11 bases, with 13 bases spanning the gap. The germline V gene encodes CDR1 DFQATT and CDR2 SNEGSKA (reference sequence). CDR3 loop: CSASHSSGKLFF. CDR3 DNA sequence: TGCAGTGCTAGTCATTCGTCGGGGAAACTGTTTTTT.

V and J are TRBV5-4 and TRBJ2-2, with D possibly matching TRBD2 (5 bases). V was cut by 0 bases and J by 0 bases, with 9 bases left in between. The CDR3 is 16 residues long. CDR1 is SGHNT and CDR2 is YYREEE in the germline V gene (reference sequence). CDR3 bases: TGTGCCAGCAGCTTGGGGACTTCATCGAACACCGGGGAGCTGTTTTTT. This gives the protein CASSLGTSSNTGELFF.

V and J are TRBV6-6 and TRBJ2-3; D gene unclear. The V gene lost 1 base and the J gene lost 0 bases, with 5 bases spanning the gap. The CDR3 runs to 14 residues. Germline V lookup: CDR1 MNHNY, CDR2 SVGAGI (reference sequence). The CDR3 DNA follows: TGTGCCAGCAGTTACTTCAGTAGCACAGATACGCAGTATTTT. It is translated as CASSYFSSTDTQYF.

This clonotype was counted a few times. The chain combines TRBV6-5 with TRBJ2-2; 8 bases match TRBD2. The CDR3 spans 16 residues. After removal of 2 bases from V and 6 bases from J, the junction contained 8 bases not matched to a gene. CDR1 MNHEY and CDR2 SVGAGI come from the germline V gene. As DNA, the CDR3 is TGTGCCAGCAGTTACATCGGGGGGGTTCCCCCCGGGGAGCTGTTTTTT. This codes for CASSYIGGVPPGELFF.

This clonotype was observed a handful of times. This chain connects TRBV7-2 to TRBJ2-2; 8 bases agree with TRBD2. This CDR3 spans 15 amino acids. V shed 1 base, J shed 10 bases, and the junction held 8 bases outside the gene matches. CDR1 and CDR2 from the germline V gene are SGHTA and FQGNSA. The CDR3 nucleotides are TGTGCCAGCAGCTTAGAACGAGTAGCGGGGTCGGAGCTGTTTTTT. It yields the protein CASSLERVAGSELFF. Using reference TRBV7-2 and TRBJ2-2 for the parts outside the CDR3, the full variable domain is GAGVSQSPSNKVTEKGKDVELRCDPISGHTALYWYRQSLGQGLEFLIYFQGNSAPDKSGLPSDRFSAERTGGSVSTLTIQRTQQEDSAVYLCASSLERVAGSELFFGEGSRLTVL.

V usage is TRBV5-1 and J usage is TRBJ2-3, with D perhaps matching TRBD2 (6 bases). This CDR3 has 12 amino acids. V was clipped by 7 bases and J by 1 base, with 7 bases between them. CDR1 and CDR2 from the germline V gene are SGHRS and YFSETQ. CDR3 residues: CASGEGTDTQYF. In nucleotides, the CDR3 is TGCGCCAGCGGGGAGGGCACAGATACGCAGTATTTT.

J is TRBJ1-1 and V is TRBV29-1; D gene unclear. There are 15 residues in the CDR3. V was cut by 1 base and J by 5 bases, with 17 bases left in between. Germline CDR1 and CDR2: SQVTM and ANQGSEA. The CDR3 is CSVEGIGSGWTEAFF. The CDR3 DNA sequence: TGCAGCGTTGAAGGAATTGGTTCAGGTTGGACTGAAGCTTTCTTT.

The chain combines TRBV20-1 with TRBJ2-3, with a tentative D call TRBD2 (7 bases). The CDR3 is 15 amino acids. Germline assignment: CDR1 DFQATT and CDR2 SNEGSKA (reference sequence). The V end lost 2 bases, the J end lost 3 bases, and 15 bases lay between the germline ends. CDR3 sequence (DNA): TGCAGTGCTAGAAACCTGGCGGGGGCTACAGATACGCAGTATTTT. Protein: CSARNLAGATDTQYF.

The chain links TRBV7-9 to TRBJ2-7, with D perhaps matching TRBD2 (5 bases). Trimming pared 6 bases from V and 6 bases from J, leaving 15 bases between. The CDR3 covers 13 residues. Germline V lookup: CDR1 SEHNR, CDR2 FQNEAQ (reference sequence). CDR3 loop: CASSFSRGSEQYV. DNA of the CDR3: TGTGCCAGCAGTTTTAGCCGGGGTTCCGAGCAGTACGTC.

This clonotype turned up a few times. The chain has TRBV19 and TRBJ1-1; 10 bases line up with TRBD1. Germline V gene sequence: CDR1 LNHDA, CDR2 SQIVND (reference sequence). The CDR3 loop spans 14 amino acids. V was pared by 10 bases and J by 6 bases, with 11 bases of the junction left unmatched. CDR3 sequence (DNA): TGTGCCACTCGTCCCGGGACAGGGGCGGCTGAAGCTTTCTTT. Translation gives CATRPGTGAAEAFF.

This clonotype was observed a few times. The V and J genes are TRBV12-3 or TRBV12-4 and TRBJ1-5; 8 nucleotides match TRBD1. This CDR3 has 14 amino acids. Trimming removed 4 bases from V and 3 bases from J; junction bases left unmatched: 2. Here the CDR3 reads CASSSGGNNQPQHF. The CDR3 region has the DNA TGTGCCAGCAGTTCAGGGGGCAACAATCAGCCCCAGCATTTT.

This clonotype was seen a few times. V is TRBV5-1 and J is TRBJ2-7; 10 nucleotides match TRBD2. The CDR3 totals 14 residues. V shed 0 bases and J 7 bases; nucleotides not matched to a gene: 4. Germline V CDR1 and CDR2: SGHRS, YFSETQ. DNA for the CDR3: TGCGCCAGCAGCTTGGTCCTAGCGGGGGATGAGCAGTACTTC. It translates to CASSLVLAGDEQYF. Combining the CDR3 with reference TRBV5-1 and TRBJ2-7 gives the whole variable domain KAGVTQTPRYLIKTRGQQVTLSCSPISGHRSVSWYQQTPGQGLQFLFEYFSETQRNKGNFPGRFSGRQFSNSRSEMNVSTLELGDSALYLCASSLVLAGDEQYFGPGTRLTVT.

The CDR3 loop reads CASRGNPRGKETQYF. CDR3 DNA: TGTGCCAGCAGAGGCAATCCGCGAGGAAAGGAGACCCAGTACTTC. The gene calls are TRBV6-2 or TRBV6-3 and TRBJ2-5; D is uncertain. There are 15 residues in the CDR3. V was clipped by 6 bases and J by 5 bases, with 19 bases between them. Germline CDR1 MNHEY, CDR2 SVGEGT.

The gene calls are TRBV20-1 and TRBJ1-1; D is possibly TRBD1 (5 bases). Germline assignment: CDR1 DFQATT and CDR2 SNEGSKA (reference sequence). The CDR3 contains 15 residues. V lost 0 bases to trimming and J lost 1 base, with 12 bases between them. CDR3 residues: CSARDPTGGNTEAFF. In DNA, the CDR3 is TGCAGTGCTAGAGATCCAACAGGAGGGAACACTGAAGCTTTCTTT.

The V and J genes are TRBV29-1 and TRBJ2-1, with D possibly matching TRBD1 (6 bases). The germline V gene encodes CDR1 SQVTM and CDR2 ANQGSEA. The V end lost 0 bases, the J end lost 10 bases, and 10 bases lay between the germline ends. The CDR3 is 12 amino acids. The CDR3 sequence: CSVEDLQGEQFF. The CDR3 coding sequence is TGCAGCGTTGAAGATCTTCAGGGGGAGCAGTTCTTC.

The chain's CDR3 is CASSPLVGDQPQHF. CDR3 bases: TGTGCCAGCAGCCCCCTCGTGGGGGATCAGCCCCAGCATTTT. V gene TRBV7-9 combines with J gene TRBJ1-5, with D perhaps matching TRBD1 (5 bases). Germline V gene lookup returns CDR1 SEHNR and CDR2 FQNEAQ (reference sequence). V was trimmed by 5 bases and J by 5 bases, leaving 13 bases between them. This CDR3 has 14 amino acids.

This clonotype was counted only a few times. The rearrangement uses TRBV6-2 or TRBV6-3 and TRBJ2-3; TRBD2 matches at 7 bases. The V segment lost 8 bases and the J segment 2 bases; nucleotides outside the gene matches: 7. Germline CDR1 MNHEY, CDR2 SVGEGT. The CDR3 runs 14 residues. DNA of the CDR3: TGTGCCAGCGGAGCGGGGTTAGTCACAGATACGCAGTATTTT. Its translation: CASGAGLVTDTQYF.

The chain carries TRBV7-2 and TRBJ2-3; perhaps D is TRBD1 or TRBD2 (6 bases each). The CDR3 runs to 15 residues. Germline V gene sequence: CDR1 SGHTA, CDR2 FQGNSA. V lost 1 base and J lost 2, with 10 bases in between. CDR3 loop: CASSLDGGPTDTQYF. The CDR3 bases are TGTGCCAGCAGCTTAGATGGGGGGCCCACAGATACGCAGTATTTT.

This clonotype was observed many times. The V call is TRBV4-3, the J call TRBJ1-2; D unclear. Between the trimmed V and J ends, which lost 0 bases and 2 bases, there was a span of 7 bases. This CDR3 region has 14 residues. Germline values: CDR1 LGHNA, CDR2 YSLEER. For the CDR3, the DNA is TGCGCCAGCAGCCAAGAAGGCAGAAACTATGGCTACACCTTC. Protein: CASSQEGRNYGYTF.

This clonotype was recorded a few times. The chain employs TRBV4-1 and TRBJ1-6, with TRBD1 matching over 9 bases. The ends lost 0 bases at V and 9 bases at J; junction bases unmatched: 6. This CDR3 region has 16 residues. Germline CDR1 reads MGHRA; CDR2 reads YSYEKL. The CDR3 DNA follows: TGCGCCAGCAGCCAAGAAAGGGGACAGGGAAGTTCACCCCTCCACTTT. Its protein is CASSQERGQGSSPLHF.

This clonotype was picked up many times. V usage is TRBV10-3 and J usage is TRBJ1-4, with D uncertain. This CDR3 region has 15 residues. Germline CDR1 is ENHRY and CDR2 is SYGVKD. Trimming pared 0 bases from V and 5 bases from J, leaving 10 bases between. The CDR3 loop is CAISESRAQNEKLFF. The CDR3 bases are TGTGCCATCAGTGAGTCAAGGGCCCAAAATGAAAAACTGTTTTTT.

This chain uses TRBV4-3 with TRBJ1-1; maybe TRBD1 (5 bases). The V gene lost 0 bases and the J gene lost 8 bases, with 13 bases spanning the gap. The CDR3 extends over 14 amino acids. Germline V gene sequence: CDR1 LGHNA, CDR2 YSLEER. This chain's CDR3 is CASSQEIRDSEAFF. The DNA for the CDR3 is TGCGCCAGCAGCCAAGAAATCCGGGACTCAGAAGCTTTCTTT.

The V call is TRBV5-1, the J call TRBJ2-6; D call uncertain. Trimming left V 2 bases short and J 2 bases short, with 5 bases between. This CDR3 comprises 14 residues. Germline loops: CDR1 SGHRS, CDR2 YFSETQ. The CDR3 region is CASSLIPGANVLTF. DNA of the CDR3: TGCGCCAGCAGCTTAATTCCTGGGGCCAACGTCCTGACTTTC.

As for this clonotype: At one of its ends the junction is not consistent with the germline gene, which may arise from a read error. V gene TRBV3-1 combines with J gene TRBJ2-1; 12 positions agree with TRBD2. CDR3 length equals 17 residues. Germline V lookup: CDR1 LGHDT, CDR2 YNNKEL (reference sequence). The CDR3 is CTSSRGLAGPTYNEQFF. The CDR3 nucleotides are TGTACCAGCAGCCGAGGACTAGCGGGGCCGACCTACAATGAGCAGTTCTTC.

This chain uses TRBV6-6 with TRBJ1-2; D unclear. The length of the CDR3 is 14 residues. The V and J ends lost 7 bases and 6 bases respectively, with 18 bases between them. CDR1 and CDR2 from the germline V gene are MNHNY and SVGAGI (reference sequence). CDR3 in amino acids: CASIVVGRWNGYTF. CDR3 coding DNA: TGTGCCAGCATCGTGGTGGGCAGGTGGAATGGCTACACCTTC.

This clonotype was observed at least ten times. The chain uses TRBV7-2 and TRBJ2-5; 10 bases agree with TRBD2. J was trimmed by 5 bases and V by 5 bases; bases with no gene match: 8. CDR1 is SGHTA, CDR2 FQGNSA, per germline. The CDR3 spans 15 residues. The CDR3 DNA reads as TGTGCCAGCAGCGTAAGCGGGGGGGCCAAGGAGACCCAGTACTTC. It is translated as CASSVSGGAKETQYF.